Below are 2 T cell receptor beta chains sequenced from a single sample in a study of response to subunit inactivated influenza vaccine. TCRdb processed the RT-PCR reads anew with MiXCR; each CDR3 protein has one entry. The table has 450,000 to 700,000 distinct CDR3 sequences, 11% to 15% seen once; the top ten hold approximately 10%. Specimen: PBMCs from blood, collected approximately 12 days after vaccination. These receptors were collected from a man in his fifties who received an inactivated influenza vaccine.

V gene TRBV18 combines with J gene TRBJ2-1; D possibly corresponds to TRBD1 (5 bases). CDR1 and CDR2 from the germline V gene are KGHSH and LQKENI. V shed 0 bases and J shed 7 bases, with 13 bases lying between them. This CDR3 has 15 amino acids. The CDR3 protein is CASSPPGRVGNEQFF. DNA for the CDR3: TGTGCCAGCTCACCACCGGGCAGGGTCGGTAATGAGCAGTTCTTC. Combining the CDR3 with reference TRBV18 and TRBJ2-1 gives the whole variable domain NAGVMQNPRHLVRRRGQEARLRCSPMKGHSHVYWYRQLPEEGLKFMVYLQKENIIDESGMPKERFSAEFPKEGPSILRIQQVVRGDSAAYFCASSPPGRVGNEQFFGPGTRLTVL.

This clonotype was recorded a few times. Here the CDR3 reads CSVEDRGGFSYNEQFF. The CDR3, as DNA: TGCAGCGTTGAAGATCGGGGCGGATTCTCCTACAATGAGCAGTTCTTC. The chain links TRBV29-1 to TRBJ2-1; D tentatively fits TRBD1 or TRBD2 (5 bases each). This CDR3 spans 16 amino acids. Per germline, CDR1 SQVTM and CDR2 ANQGSEA. Trimming cost V 0 bases and J 0 bases, with 12 bases left between them.